A single sample is the source of the 25 T cell receptor beta chains below, sequenced in a study of blood T cell repertoires in COVID-19. Clones were sequenced by immunoSEQ multiplex PCR, and TCRdb holds only the in-frame ones, with some missing. The sample includes about 41,000 clones, more than 75% of them seen just once. The sequenced material came from peripheral blood. These receptors came from a human donor in a cohort sampled during active COVID-19.

This clone was observed a handful of times. The J gene is TRBJ2-7, the V gene TRBV6-2 or TRBV6-3; 7 nucleotides align to TRBD2. V shed 6 bases and J 5 bases; nucleotides not matched to a gene: 7. CDR1 is MNHEY and CDR2 is SVGEGT in the germline V gene. CDR3 length equals 13 residues. For the CDR3, the DNA is TGTGCCAGCAGCCCTCGGGCGGGAGACGAGCAGTACTTC. Translated: CASSPRAGDEQYF.

The CDR3 DNA sequence: TGTGCCAGCGGCGCGCAGGGGGCCTACGAGCAGTACTTC. Protein sequence: CASGAQGAYEQYF. V and J are TRBV5-4 and TRBJ2-7, with TRBD1 matching over 7 bases. This CDR3 is built from 13 residues. CDR1 and CDR2 (germline): SGHNT, YYREEE (reference sequence). The trim removed 7 bases at V and 2 bases at J, leaving 6 bases unmatched.

The chain combines TRBV5-1 with TRBJ2-2, with D maybe TRBD2 (6 bases). The V gene's germline CDR1 is SGHRS and CDR2 YFSETQ. The CDR3 is 19 residues long. The V end was cut by 0 bases, the J end by 1 base, with 19 bases between. The CDR3 DNA reads TGCGCCAGCAGCTTGGTAGGGTCGGCCAGGGAGGTGAACACCGGGGAGCTGTTTTTT. It codes for CASSLVGSAREVNTGELFF.

This chain links TRBV10-1 with TRBJ1-1; perhaps TRBD1 as D (5 bases). CDR1 WNHNN and CDR2 SYGVQD come from the germline V gene (reference sequence). This CDR3 comprises 18 residues. Trimming removed 0 bases from V and 1 base from J, with 18 bases in between. The CDR3 bases are TGCGCCAGCAGTGAGTCGAGTCTTGTCCGGGGGAAGAACACTGAAGCTTTCTTT. This translates into CASSESSLVRGKNTEAFF.

The V call is TRBV23-1, the J call TRBJ2-4; TRBD2 might be the D (6 bases). TRBV23-1 counts as an open reading frame of uncertain function. V lost 8 bases and J lost 1, with 6 bases in between. There are 12 residues in the CDR3. CDR3 sequence reads: CASGRAKNIQYF. The CDR3 nucleotides read TGCGCCAGCGGGAGGGCCAAAAACATTCAGTACTTC.

The rearrangement uses TRBV10-2 and TRBJ1-3, with D uncertain. The CDR3 is made up of 15 amino acids. CDR1 and CDR2 from the germline V gene are WSHSY and SAAADI. V dropped 0 bases and J dropped 5 bases, with 11 bases sitting between them. For the CDR3, the DNA is TGCGCCAGCAGTGAGTCATTACAAAGAAGAAACACCATATATTTT. This translates into CASSESLQRRNTIYF.

The V call is TRBV30, the J call TRBJ2-1, with D perhaps matching TRBD1 (6 bases). This CDR3 spans 12 amino acids. The germline gives CDR1 GTSNPN, CDR2 SVGIG (reference sequence). V was pared by 8 bases and J by 5 bases, with 13 bases between. Here the CDR3 reads CASGQQDNEQFF. The CDR3 DNA sequence: TGTGCCAGCGGACAGCAGGACAATGAGCAGTTCTTC.

V usage is TRBV27 and J usage is TRBJ2-1, with 8 bases fitting TRBD2. The germline gives CDR1 MNHEY, CDR2 SMNVEV (reference sequence). The V segment lost 7 bases and the J segment 9 bases; nucleotides outside the gene matches: 20. CDR3 length: 17 amino acids. CDR3 sequence: CASTSWAGGNGFGEQFF. As DNA, the CDR3 is TGTGCCAGCACCTCCTGGGCGGGAGGAAATGGCTTCGGTGAGCAGTTCTTC.

The rearrangement joins TRBV11-2 to TRBJ1-5; a possible D gene is TRBD1 (6 bases). The CDR3 loop spans 14 amino acids. Between the trimmed V and J ends, which lost 7 bases and 5 bases, there was a span of 15 bases. Germline V lookup: CDR1 SGHAT, CDR2 FQNNGV. CDR3 DNA sequence: TGTGCCAGCAACCAACAGGGATTGGATCAGCCCCAGCATTTT. It is translated as CASNQQGLDQPQHF.

This chain links TRBV27 with TRBJ2-7, with D possibly being TRBD2 (5 bases). Germline CDR1 and CDR2: MNHEY and SMNVEV (reference sequence). This CDR3 region has 12 residues. Trimming removed 7 bases at V and 0 bases at J, with 7 bases between. The CDR3, as DNA: TGTGCCAGCACTGGGAGCTCCTACGAGCAGTACTTC. As protein: CASTGSSYEQYF.

CDR3 sequence reads: CASSELMADLGNQPQHF. As DNA, the CDR3 is TGTGCCAGCAGTGAACTGATGGCAGATCTTGGCAATCAGCCCCAGCATTTT. The chain is built from TRBV2 and TRBJ1-5; D is unresolved. V lost 2 bases and J 2 bases, leaving 16 bases between the germline ends. There are 17 residues in the CDR3. Germline assignment: CDR1 SNHLY and CDR2 FYNNEI.

The chain employs TRBV21-1 and TRBJ2-1; the table assigns TRBD2, which was not confirmed against the DNA. TRBV21-1 is given as a pseudogene. The CDR3 totals 15 residues. In DNA form, the CDR3 reads TGTGCCAGCAGCCCACTAGCGGGAGAGTACAATGAGCAGTTCTTC. Protein product: CASSPLAGEYNEQFF.

The chain carries TRBV11-3 and TRBJ2-1; 7 positions match TRBD2. The CDR3 has 14 residues. CDR1 and CDR2 (germline): SGHNT, YENEEA. With 5 bases clipped from V and 4 bases from J, the junction kept 5 bases outside the gene matches. CDR3 in DNA: TGTGCCAGCAGCCCGAAGCGGGGATACAATGAGCAGTTCTTC. It encodes CASSPKRGYNEQFF.

The J gene is TRBJ2-7, the V gene TRBV11-2; 9 bases align to TRBD2. V trimming: 2 bases; J trimming: 3 bases; junction bases outside the gene matches: 2. This CDR3 comprises 14 residues. The V gene's germline CDR1 is SGHAT and CDR2 FQNNGV. CDR3 sequence reads: CASSLLAGNYEQYF. CDR3 sequence (DNA): TGTGCCAGCAGCTTACTAGCGGGGAACTACGAGCAGTACTTC.

The chain employs TRBV19 and TRBJ1-6; D remains ambiguous. V was cut by 4 bases and J by 8 bases, with 15 bases left in between. Germline V gene lookup returns CDR1 LNHDA and CDR2 SQIVND (reference sequence). This CDR3 has 15 amino acids. The CDR3 DNA follows: TGTGCCAGTAGTAATCCGACCAGGCTGGATTCACCCCTCCACTTT. Translating gives CASSNPTRLDSPLHF.

The chain carries TRBV7-2 and TRBJ2-7; D remains ambiguous. This CDR3 contains 17 residues. V shed 5 bases and J shed 0 bases, with 20 bases lying between them. Looked up from germline, CDR1 is SGHTA and CDR2 is FQGNSA. The DNA for the CDR3 is TGTGCCAGCAGCCCCCCTCCTTATGCGGAGAGCTCCTACGAGCAGTACTTC. This gives the protein CASSPPPYAESSYEQYF.

The chain joins TRBV7-8 to TRBJ1-4, with D possibly being TRBD1 (6 bases). The germline V gene encodes CDR1 SGHVS and CDR2 FQNEAQ. The CDR3 totals 15 residues. V was pared by 1 base and J by 8 bases, with 14 bases between. The CDR3 sequence: CASSLVGGAREKLFF. The DNA of the CDR3 is TGTGCCAGCAGCTTAGTAGGGGGGGCAAGGGAAAAACTGTTTTTT.

The V gene is TRBV28, the J gene TRBJ2-5, with D possibly TRBD2 on 8 matching bases. V was shortened by 5 bases and J by 5 bases, with 21 bases between the two germline ends. Per germline, CDR1 MDHEN and CDR2 SYDVKM. The CDR3 length is 16 residues. The CDR3 sequence: CASSAGRGRLGETQYF. CDR3 sequence (DNA): TGTGCCAGCAGTGCCGGGAGGGGGCGTTTAGGGGAGACCCAGTACTTC.

In this sample, this clone turned up once. The chain joins TRBV29-1 to TRBJ2-5; the match to TRBD1 covers 11 bases. The junction had 4 bases not matched to a gene; V was cut back by 4 bases and J by 6 bases. Germline CDR1 and CDR2: SQVTM and ANQGSEA. This CDR3 is 13 amino acids long. This CDR3 is CSVGGQGGKTQYF. CDR3 nucleotides: TGCAGCGTTGGGGGACAGGGGGGGAAGACCCAGTACTTC. The full variable domain, completed using reference TRBV29-1 and TRBJ2-5, is SAVISQKPSRDICQRGTSLTIQCQVDSQVTMMFWYRQQPGQSLTLIATANQGSEATYESGFVIDKFPISRPNLTFSTLTVSNMSPEDSSIYLCSVGGQGGKTQYFGPGTRLLVL.

This CDR3 is CAAIGTATYEQYF. For the CDR3, the DNA is TGTGCCGCGATTGGGACAGCCACCTACGAGCAGTACTTC. The V call is TRBV28, the J call TRBJ2-7; 7 positions match TRBD1. Looked up from germline, CDR1 is MDHEN and CDR2 is SYDVKM. The CDR3 has 13 residues. Unmatched junction bases numbered 9, after V lost 11 bases and J lost 2 bases.

The V call is TRBV5-5, the J call TRBJ2-5; 10 positions agree with TRBD1. V dropped 2 bases and J dropped 4; count of bases not matched to a gene: 8. The CDR3 covers 16 residues. Germline CDR1 is SGHKS and CDR2 is YYEKEE (reference sequence). Written as DNA, the CDR3 is TGTGCCAGCAGCTTCCAGGGTTGGACAGGGGGAGAGACCCAGTACTTC. Protein product: CASSFQGWTGGETQYF.

V is TRBV7-3 and J is TRBJ1-2, with 11 bases matching TRBD1. CDR1 and CDR2 from the germline V gene are SGHTA and FQGTGA. The trim removed 5 bases at V and 2 bases at J, leaving 4 bases unmatched. This CDR3 spans 15 amino acids. The CDR3 protein is CASSSWTGGNYGYTF. The DNA for the CDR3 is TGTGCCAGCAGCAGCTGGACAGGGGGCAACTATGGCTACACCTTC.

The chain uses TRBV12-5 and TRBJ2-7, with 8 positions matching TRBD1. The CDR3 sequence is 17 residues long. With 5 bases clipped from V and 4 bases from J, the junction kept 16 bases outside the gene matches. Germline assignment: CDR1 LGHNT and CDR2 FRNRAP. The CDR3 DNA is TGTGCTAGTGGTCCCCCCATCCCTCGGACAGGGAAATACGAGCAGTACTTC. Encoded protein: CASGPPIPRTGKYEQYF.

The chain recombines TRBV20-1 with TRBJ2-3; D possibly corresponds to TRBD2 (6 bases). Trimming took off 3 bases at V and 1 base at J, with 17 bases between the two ends. This CDR3 has 16 amino acids. Per the germline V gene, CDR1 is DFQATT and CDR2 is SNEGSKA (reference sequence). CDR3 bases: TGCAGTGCTAGTGACGGGGGAAACTCACGCACAGATACGCAGTATTTT. Protein sequence: CSASDGGNSRTDTQYF.

The chain has TRBV19 and TRBJ2-7; 10 bases fit TRBD2. This CDR3 has 16 residues. Germline-derived CDR1 and CDR2 are LNHDA and SQIVND (reference sequence). Trimming at V came to 8 bases and at J to 0 bases, leaving 10 bases not matched to a gene. Written as DNA, the CDR3 is TGTGCCAGTTCGGGGCTGACTAGCGGGTCCTCCTACGAGCAGTACTTC. Translated, it gives CASSGLTSGSSYEQYF.